This T cell receptor (beta chain) emerged from a study of blood T cell repertoires in COVID-19. Background on the study: COVID-19 samples collected from the United States, Italy and Spain covered acute and convalescent phases.

Seattle enrolled patients during active infection and tracked them longitudinally. Germline V gene sequence: CDR1 MNHNS, CDR2 SASEGT. The CDR3 has 14 residues. Between the trimmed V and J ends, which lost 3 bases and 2 bases, there was a span of 8 bases. Using immunoSEQ multiplex PCR, the repertoire was profiled, and TCRdb retains in-frame clones only, with some absent. The sample holds some 330,000 clones, roughly 89% seen once. The sample was peripheral blood. The TCR originated in a woman aged 30 to 39 with COVID-19, enrolled during active disease. This chain joins TRBV6-1 and TRBJ1-5; unclear D gene. Written as DNA, the CDR3 is TGTGCCAGCAGTGACCTCCGGGGCAATCAGCCCCAGCATTTT. Its protein is CASSDLRGNQPQHF.